This is a list of T cell receptor beta chains from one sample in a study of spatial heterogeneity in lung cancer. TCRdb re-derived calls from the 5' RACE reads in MiXCR, one entry per CDR3 protein. This sample carries under 150,000 distinct CDR3 sequences, more than 10% of them seen once, and the ten largest clones take over 15%. Sequencing used PBMCs, obtained at follow-up. These receptors all come from a male donor with early-stage non-small cell lung cancer. Both conserved end residues are part of each CDR3. The D gene is left open where the match is weak. The size field is filled for only some rows; it gives once, few, many or a size class.

v_call	d_call	clone_size	j_call	cdr3_aa	cdr3_nt
TRBV20-1	TRBD1	few	TRBJ1-5	CSASDRATLSNQPQHF	TGCAGTGCTAGCGACAGGGCGACCCTTAGCAATCAGCCCCAGCATTTT
TRBV28	.	.	TRBJ2-4	CASFSGTKNIQYF	TGTGCCAGCTTCAGTGGAACCAAAAACATTCAGTACTTC
TRBV7-2	TRBD2	.	TRBJ2-1	CASSLARASGNNEQFF	TGTGCCAGCAGCTTAGCGCGGGCTAGCGGTAACAATGAGCAGTTCTTC
TRBV3-1	.	many	TRBJ2-1	CASSQRAGDEQFF	TGTGCCAGCAGCCAACGAGCGGGCGATGAGCAGTTCTTC
TRBV11-1	.	.	TRBJ2-5	CASSFGAAKETQYF	TGTGCCAGCAGCTTCGGGGCAGCCAAAGAGACCCAGTACTTC
TRBV18	.	.	TRBJ2-7	CASSQDRAGYEQYF	TGTGCCAGCTCACAAGACAGGGCGGGATACGAGCAGTACTTC
TRBV7-2	.	many	TRBJ1-6	CASTSVPSPLHF	TGTGCCAGCACCTCGGTACCCTCACCCCTCCACTTT
TRBV20-1	.	.	TRBJ2-7	CSARDLAGSYEQYF	TGCAGTGCTAGAGATTTGGCGGGGTCCTACGAGCAGTACTTC
TRBV20-1	TRBD2	few	TRBJ2-7	CSAGMGGGLSYEQYF	TGCAGTGCTGGCATGGGCGGGGGGCTTTCCTACGAGCAGTACTTC
TRBV9	TRBD1	many	TRBJ2-7	CASSPRTGHSYEQYF	TGTGCCAGCAGCCCTCGGACAGGTCATTCCTACGAGCAGTACTTC
TRBV7-9	.	.	TRBJ2-3	CASSLESGFADTQYF	TGTGCCAGCAGCTTAGAGTCAGGGTTCGCAGATACGCAGTATTTT
TRBV19	.	.	TRBJ2-2	CASRGKVAGVFTGELFF	TGTGCCAGTAGGGGAAAGGTGGCAGGGGTTTTCACCGGGGAGCTGTTTTTT
TRBV12-3/TRBV12-4	.	.	TRBJ2-7	CASSPHRVSYEQYF	TGTGCCAGCAGTCCTCACAGGGTAAGCTACGAGCAGTACTTC
TRBV3-1	.	.	TRBJ1-1	CASSQGGGMNTEAFF	TGTGCCAGCAGCCAAGGGGGGGGGATGAACACTGAAGCTTTCTTT
TRBV20-1	.	few	TRBJ1-1	CSARVEGMNTEAFF	TGCAGTGCTAGAGTTGAGGGAATGAACACTGAAGCTTTCTTT
TRBV6-5	.	many	TRBJ2-7	CASSTTGAYEQYF	TGTGCCAGCAGTACCACGGGGGCCTACGAGCAGTACTTC
TRBV2	TRBD2	.	TRBJ2-7	CASSPGLAGASGEQYF	TGTGCCAGCAGTCCCGGACTAGCGGGGGCTTCTGGGGAGCAGTACTTC
TRBV5-1	.	many	TRBJ1-1	CASSLLRQPNTEAFF	TGCGCCAGCAGCTTGTTGAGACAACCAAACACTGAAGCTTTCTTT
TRBV7-9	.	few	TRBJ1-3	CASSHTAGNTIYF	TGTGCCAGCAGCCACACAGCGGGAAACACCATATATTTT
TRBV28	.	.	TRBJ2-7	CASSLPFQGPGSYEQYF	TGTGCCAGCAGTTTACCTTTTCAAGGGCCGGGGTCCTACGAGCAGTACTTC
TRBV11-1	TRBD2	few	TRBJ2-3	CASSGGLAGGPYTQYF	TGTGCCAGCAGCGGCGGACTAGCGGGGGGGCCATATACGCAGTATTTT
TRBV6-4	.	.	TRBJ1-5	CASSAGRIFSNQPQHF	TGTGCCAGCAGTGCGGGACGGATTTTTAGCAATCAGCCCCAGCATTTT
TRBV11-3	TRBD2	few	TRBJ2-7	CASSSTGTGGSEQYF	TGTGCCAGCAGCTCCACCGGGACGGGGGGGAGCGAGCAGTACTTC
TRBV9	TRBD1	.	TRBJ1-5	CASSVRTGGNHQPQHF	TGTGCCAGCAGCGTAAGGACAGGGGGAAACCATCAGCCCCAGCATTTT
TRBV7-3	.	many	TRBJ2-6	CASSSPGDSLSSGANVLTF	TGTGCCAGCAGCTCACCGGGGGACAGCTTAAGCTCTGGGGCCAACGTCCTGACTTTC
TRBV18	.	.	TRBJ2-7	CVTLGPGGYEQYF	TGTGTCACCTTGGGGCCGGGCGGGTACGAGCAGTACTTC
TRBV29-1	.	many	TRBJ2-1	CSVASPERWLNEQFF	TGCAGCGTTGCATCGCCGGAGCGTTGGTTGAATGAGCAGTTCTTC
TRBV6-5	TRBD1	many	TRBJ2-2	CASSYTGTVDTGELFF	TGTGCCAGCAGTTATACCGGGACAGTCGACACCGGGGAGCTGTTTTTT
TRBV6-1	TRBD1	few	TRBJ1-1	CASSLDRRAEAFF	TGTGCCAGCAGTCTGGACAGGCGGGCTGAAGCTTTCTTT
TRBV6-4	.	.	TRBJ1-1	CASSANPGNFLTEAFF	TGTGCCAGCAGTGCCAACCCAGGGAATTTCCTCACTGAAGCTTTCTTT